The 13 T cell receptor beta chains below were found in one sample sequenced in a study of blood T cell repertoires in COVID-19. Sequenced by immunoSEQ multiplex PCR; TCRdb stores in-frame clones only, minus some. The data hold around 130,000 clones, with more than 75% observed a single time. The sample taken for sequencing was peripheral blood. These receptors were collected from a man in his sixties with COVID-19, enrolled during active disease.

The rearrangement uses TRBV28 and TRBJ2-5, with 9 bases identical to TRBD2. The CDR3 spans 19 residues. Germline CDR1 MDHEN, CDR2 SYDVKM. V lost 6 bases to trimming and J lost 2 bases; unmatched junction nucleotides: 19. Here the CDR3 DNA reads TGTGCCAGCAGACCAATATATGGGGGGGGTACTAGCGGGCAAGAGACCCAGTACTTC. It translates to CASRPIYGGGTSGQETQYF.

As for this clone: The sample holds other DNA sequences that translate to the same CDR3. The chain is built from TRBV29-1 and TRBJ2-5, with 11 positions matching TRBD1. V lost 4 bases to trimming and J lost 4 bases; unmatched junction nucleotides: 20. The germline CDR1 and CDR2 sequences are SQVTM and ANQGSEA. CDR3 size: 19 residues. Written as DNA, the CDR3 is TGCAGCGTTGGGGCGAAAACCCAAACTGGGACAGGGGGAAGAGAGACCCAGTACTTC. It yields the protein CSVGAKTQTGTGGRETQYF.

The chain couples TRBV24-1 to TRBJ2-7; D possibly corresponds to TRBD1 (6 bases). Trimming cost V 3 bases and J 2 bases, with 13 bases left between them. Germline-derived CDR1 and CDR2 are KGHDR and SFDVKD. This CDR3 comprises 15 residues. CDR3 loop: CATSDANRDPYEQYF. In nucleotides, the CDR3 is TGTGCCACCAGTGATGCCAACAGGGACCCCTACGAGCAGTACTTC.

The V and J genes are TRBV28 and TRBJ1-2, with TRBD1 matching 8 bases. Trimming at V came to 10 bases and at J to 6 bases, leaving 7 bases not matched to a gene. This CDR3 spans 12 amino acids. The V gene's germline CDR1 is MDHEN and CDR2 SYDVKM. The CDR3 DNA sequence: TGTGCCACCCGGACAGGGACGAATGGCTACACCTTC. Its protein product is CATRTGTNGYTF.

The chain carries TRBV6-2 or TRBV6-3 and TRBJ2-1, with 9 nucleotides matching TRBD2. The CDR3 totals 15 residues. V shed 4 bases and J 4 bases; nucleotides not matched to a gene: 5. CDR1 and CDR2 (germline): MNHEY, SVGEGT. The CDR3 spells CASSSLAGGYNEQFF. The CDR3 nucleotides are TGTGCCAGCAGTTCCCTGGCGGGAGGGTACAATGAGCAGTTCTTC.

The gene calls are TRBV4-1 and TRBJ2-2; no clear D. V was shortened by 1 base and J by 1 base, with 7 bases between the two germline ends. This CDR3 is built from 15 residues. Per the germline V gene, CDR1 is MGHRA and CDR2 is YSYEKL. CDR3 residues: CASSQVPGNTGELFF. CDR3 bases: TGCGCCAGCAGCCAAGTACCAGGGAACACCGGGGAGCTGTTTTTT.

The V and J genes are TRBV6-6 and TRBJ2-7; 9 positions agree with TRBD1. V lost 7 bases and J lost 5; bases outside the gene matches: 6. There are 13 residues in the CDR3. CDR1 and CDR2 from the germline V gene are MNHNY and SVGAGI (reference sequence). CDR3 in DNA: TGTGCCAGCAAGCGAGACAGGGGGGACGAGCAGTACTTC. The encoded protein is CASKRDRGDEQYF.

The chain combines TRBV27 with TRBJ2-2, with D possibly being TRBD1 (7 bases). The CDR3 totals 17 residues. V was clipped by 8 bases and J by 5 bases, with 24 bases between them. Per the germline V gene, CDR1 is MNHEY and CDR2 is SMNVEV (reference sequence). The CDR3 DNA reads TGTGCCAGCCGGGAACTAGACAGGGACTCTGGGACCGGGGAGCTGTTTTTT. It encodes CASRELDRDSGTGELFF.

The chain combines TRBV9 with TRBJ2-2, with 8 bases identical to TRBD2. Germline loops: CDR1 SGDLS, CDR2 YYNGEE. This CDR3 contains 16 residues. With V trimmed by 4 bases and J by 6 bases, 11 bases remained unmatched. The CDR3 loop reads CASSFRAGVEAGELFF. The CDR3 nucleotides read TGTGCCAGCAGCTTTCGAGCGGGAGTCGAGGCCGGGGAGCTGTTTTTT. The entire variable domain, with the rest obtained from reference TRBV9 and TRBJ2-2, is as follows: DSGVTQTPKHLITATGQRVTLRCSPRSGDLSVYWYQQSLDQGLQFLIQYYNGEERAKGNILERFSAQQFPDLHSELNLSSLELGDSALYFCASSFRAGVEAGELFFGEGSRLTVL.

V and J are TRBV20-1 and TRBJ1-1; no firm D call. From germline, CDR1 is DFQATT and CDR2 SNEGSKA (reference sequence). The CDR3 is made up of 12 amino acids. Trimming stripped 3 bases from V and 7 bases from J, with 12 bases between. CDR3 sequence (DNA): TGCAGTGCTAGTTTTGAGGGCGGTGAAGCTTTCTTT. Translating it yields CSASFEGGEAFF.

The chain is built from TRBV28 and TRBJ2-3; 15 positions match TRBD2. V lost 3 bases, J lost 1 base, and 8 bases stayed unmatched. The CDR3 totals 19 residues. The germline V gene encodes CDR1 MDHEN and CDR2 SYDVKM. CDR3 bases: TGTGCCAGCAGTTTCGGGGGACTAGCGGGAGGACGGGGCACAGATACGCAGTATTTT. Protein product: CASSFGGLAGGRGTDTQYF. Looking up the rest from reference TRBV28 and TRBJ2-3 gives the full variable domain: DVKVTQSSRYLVKRTGEKVFLECVQDMDHENMFWYRQDPGLGLRLIYFSYDVKMKEKGDIPEGYSVSREKKERFSLILESASTNQTSMYLCASSFGGLAGGRGTDTQYFGPGTRLTVL.

The chain recombines TRBV19 with TRBJ1-4; TRBD1 is a possible D gene (6 bases). CDR3 length: 15 amino acids. Germline V gene lookup returns CDR1 LNHDA and CDR2 SQIVND (reference sequence). Trimming stripped 4 bases from V and 4 bases from J, with 13 bases between. This CDR3 reads CASSTLQGDNEKLFF. In nucleotides, the CDR3 is TGTGCCAGTAGTACTCTACAGGGAGATAATGAAAAACTGTTTTTT.

The rearrangement links TRBV9 to TRBJ2-7; 9 nucleotides line up with TRBD2. V gave up 0 bases and J gave up 5 bases; unmatched junction bases: 12. CDR1 and CDR2 (germline): SGDLS, YYNGEE. The CDR3 is 17 residues long. This CDR3 is CASSVEGGRAIIDEQYF. The CDR3 DNA reads TGTGCCAGCAGCGTAGAGGGCGGGAGGGCAATCATCGACGAGCAGTACTTC.